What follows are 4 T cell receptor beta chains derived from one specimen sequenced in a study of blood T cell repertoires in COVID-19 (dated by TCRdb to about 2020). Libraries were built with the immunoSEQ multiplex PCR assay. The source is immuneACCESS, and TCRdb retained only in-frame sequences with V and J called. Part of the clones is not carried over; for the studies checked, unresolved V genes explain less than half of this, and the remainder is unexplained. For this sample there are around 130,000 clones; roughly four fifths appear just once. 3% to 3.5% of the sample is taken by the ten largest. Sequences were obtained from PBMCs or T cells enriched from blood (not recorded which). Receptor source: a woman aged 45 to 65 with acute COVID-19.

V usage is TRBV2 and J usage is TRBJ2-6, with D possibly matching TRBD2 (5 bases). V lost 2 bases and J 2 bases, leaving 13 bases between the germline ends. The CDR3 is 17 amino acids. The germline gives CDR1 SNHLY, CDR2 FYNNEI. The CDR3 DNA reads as TGTGCCAGCAGTGAAAAGCGCCTAGCCCCTGGGGCCAACGTCCTGACTTTC. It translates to CASSEKRLAPGANVLTF.

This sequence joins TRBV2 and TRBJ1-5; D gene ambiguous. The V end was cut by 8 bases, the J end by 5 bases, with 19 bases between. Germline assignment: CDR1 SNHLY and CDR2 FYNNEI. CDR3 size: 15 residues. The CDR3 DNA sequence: TGTGCCAGCTCGGCCGCGGTGGACTTATATCAGCCCCAGCATTTT. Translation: CASSAAVDLYQPQHF.

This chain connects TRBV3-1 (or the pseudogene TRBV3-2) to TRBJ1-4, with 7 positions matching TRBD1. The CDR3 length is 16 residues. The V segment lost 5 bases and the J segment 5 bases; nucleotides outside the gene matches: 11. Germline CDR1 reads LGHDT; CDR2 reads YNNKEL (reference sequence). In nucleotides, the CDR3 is TGTGCCAGCAGCAACTATCCGGGACAGACGAATGAAAAACTGTTTTTT. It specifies CASSNYPGQTNEKLFF.

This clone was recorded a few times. The CDR3: CATRQGSNTEAFF. DNA for the CDR3: TGTGCCACCAGACAGGGGTCTAACACTGAAGCTTTCTTT. The chain employs TRBV3-1 (or the pseudogene TRBV3-2) and TRBJ1-1; the match to TRBD1 covers 8 bases. J lost 2 bases, V lost 10 bases, and 6 bases had no gene match. CDR1 is LGHDT and CDR2 is YNNKEL in the germline V gene (reference sequence). CDR3 length: 13 amino acids.